A single sample is the source of the 6 T cell receptor beta chains below, sequenced in a study of blood T cell repertoires in COVID-19. Generated by immunoSEQ multiplex PCR, the TCRdb table keeps only in-frame clones and is missing some. The data show about 150,000 clones, 88% seen once. Sequencing was performed on peripheral blood. These receptors all come from a woman aged 70-85 years with acute or convalescent COVID-19.

The chain carries TRBV4-1 and TRBJ2-5; D might be TRBD1 (5 bases). The V end was cut by 1 base, the J end by 1 base, with 10 bases between. The germline V gene has CDR1 MGHRA and CDR2 YSYEKL. The CDR3 has 15 amino acids. The DNA for the CDR3 is TGCGCCAGCAGCCAAGTAGGGGCCGCCCAAGAGACCCAGTACTTC. This codes for CASSQVGAAQETQYF.

The V gene is TRBV6-6, the J gene TRBJ2-3; 8 nucleotides line up with TRBD1. The germline V gene has CDR1 MNHNY and CDR2 SVGAGI (reference sequence). CDR3 length: 15 amino acids. The J segment lost 7 bases and the V segment lost 5 bases, leaving 11 bases of the junction unmatched. CDR3 DNA: TGTGCCAGCAGTCCCCGGGACAGGAGTTCTTATACGCAGTATTTT. The encoded protein is CASSPRDRSSYTQYF.

Only one count was recorded for this clone. J is TRBJ2-5 and V is TRBV5-1, with 10 bases aligning to TRBD1. Losses at the gene ends were 4 bases for V and 4 bases for J; bases not matched to a gene: 13. The V gene's germline CDR1 is SGHRS and CDR2 YFSETQ. This CDR3 contains 17 residues. This CDR3 reads CASSQAPRTGGGETQYF. The CDR3 region has the DNA TGCGCCAGCAGCCAAGCTCCCCGGACAGGGGGGGGAGAGACCCAGTACTTC.

V is TRBV5-1 and J is TRBJ2-7, with D perhaps TRBD2 (7 bases). The V end lost 4 bases, the J end lost 2 bases, and 16 bases lay between the germline ends. The length of the CDR3 is 15 residues. Germline lookup yields CDR1 SGHRS and CDR2 YFSETQ. In DNA, the CDR3 is TGCGCCAGCAGCCGGGGGGCGGGGAGCACCTACGAGCAGTACTTC. This encodes CASSRGAGSTYEQYF.

CDR3 residues: CASSLQGGVRRPNYGYTF. The CDR3, as DNA: TGTGCCAGCAGCCTTCAAGGGGGGGTGAGGAGGCCTAACTATGGCTACACCTTC. The V and J genes are TRBV5-5 and TRBJ1-2, with D maybe TRBD1 (6 bases). Germline V gene sequence: CDR1 SGHKS, CDR2 YYEKEE (reference sequence). Trimming took 4 bases from V and 0 from J, leaving 22 bases between them. CDR3 length equals 18 residues.

V is TRBV19 and J is TRBJ1-1; the D is unclear. Germline-derived CDR1 and CDR2 are LNHDA and SQIVND (reference sequence). The CDR3 contains 13 residues. V was trimmed by 5 bases and J by 5 bases, leaving 12 bases between them. CDR3 loop: CASSARVRTEAFF. In nucleotides, the CDR3 is TGTGCCAGTAGTGCCCGGGTGAGGACTGAAGCTTTCTTT.